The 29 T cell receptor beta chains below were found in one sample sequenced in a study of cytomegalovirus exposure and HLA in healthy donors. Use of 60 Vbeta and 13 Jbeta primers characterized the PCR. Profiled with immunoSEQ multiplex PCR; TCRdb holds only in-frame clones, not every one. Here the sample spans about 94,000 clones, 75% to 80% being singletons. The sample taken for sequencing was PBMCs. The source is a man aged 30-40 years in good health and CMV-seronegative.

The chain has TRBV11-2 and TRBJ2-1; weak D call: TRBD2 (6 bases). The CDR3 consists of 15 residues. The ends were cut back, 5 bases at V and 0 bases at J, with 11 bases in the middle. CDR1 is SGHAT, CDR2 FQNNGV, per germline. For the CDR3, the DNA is TGTGCCAGCAGCCGGGGGATAAGCTCCTACAATGAGCAGTTCTTC. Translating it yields CASSRGISSYNEQFF.

The DNA for the CDR3 is TGTGCCAGCGGGGACAACTCCTACGAGCAGTACTTC. Protein sequence: CASGDNSYEQYF. The gene calls are TRBV14 and TRBJ2-5; D is perhaps TRBD1 (6 bases). The J call may be incorrect, as the DNA end agrees better with TRBJ2-7. The CDR3 is 12 amino acids. Germline-derived CDR1 and CDR2 are SGHDN and FVKESK.

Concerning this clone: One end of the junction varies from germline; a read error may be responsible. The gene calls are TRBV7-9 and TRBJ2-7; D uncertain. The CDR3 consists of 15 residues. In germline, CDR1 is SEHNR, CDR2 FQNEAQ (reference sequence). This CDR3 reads CSSSFLNGGPYEQYF. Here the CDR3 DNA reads TGTTCCAGCAGCTTCCTCAACGGCGGTCCCTACGAGCAGTACTTC.

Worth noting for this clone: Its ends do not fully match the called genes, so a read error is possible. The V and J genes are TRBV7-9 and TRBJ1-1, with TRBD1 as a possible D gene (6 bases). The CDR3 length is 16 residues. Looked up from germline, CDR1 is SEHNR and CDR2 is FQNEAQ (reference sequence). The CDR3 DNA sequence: TGTTCCAGCAGCTTAGTGGGAGGGGACATGAACACTGAAGCTTTCTTT. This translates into CSSSLVGGDMNTEAFF.

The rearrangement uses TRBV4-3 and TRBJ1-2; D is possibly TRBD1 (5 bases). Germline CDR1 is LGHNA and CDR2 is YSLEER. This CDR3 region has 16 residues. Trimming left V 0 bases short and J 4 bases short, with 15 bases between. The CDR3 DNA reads TGCGCCAGCAGCCAAGATCAGGGAGGGCTGGGCTATGGCTACACCTTC. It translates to CASSQDQGGLGYGYTF.

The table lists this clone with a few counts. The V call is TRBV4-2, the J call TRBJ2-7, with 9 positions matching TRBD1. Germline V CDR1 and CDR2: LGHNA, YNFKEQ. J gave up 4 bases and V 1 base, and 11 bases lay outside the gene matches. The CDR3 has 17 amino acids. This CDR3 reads CASSQATTGTGRYEQYF. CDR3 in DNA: TGTGCCAGCAGCCAAGCCACGACCGGGACAGGGAGATACGAGCAGTACTTC.

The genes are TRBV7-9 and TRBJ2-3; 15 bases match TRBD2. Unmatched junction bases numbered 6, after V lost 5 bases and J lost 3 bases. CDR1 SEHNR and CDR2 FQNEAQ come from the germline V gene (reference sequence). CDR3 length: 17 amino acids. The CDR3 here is CASSRGLAGGLTDTQYF. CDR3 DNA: TGTGCCAGCAGCCGAGGACTAGCGGGAGGGCTGACAGATACGCAGTATTTT.

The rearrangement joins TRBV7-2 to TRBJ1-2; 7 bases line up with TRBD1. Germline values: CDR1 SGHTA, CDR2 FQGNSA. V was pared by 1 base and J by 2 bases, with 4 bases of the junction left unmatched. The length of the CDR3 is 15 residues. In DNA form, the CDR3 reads TGTGCCAGCAGCTTAGGGACAGGAAGAAACTATGGCTACACCTTC. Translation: CASSLGTGRNYGYTF.

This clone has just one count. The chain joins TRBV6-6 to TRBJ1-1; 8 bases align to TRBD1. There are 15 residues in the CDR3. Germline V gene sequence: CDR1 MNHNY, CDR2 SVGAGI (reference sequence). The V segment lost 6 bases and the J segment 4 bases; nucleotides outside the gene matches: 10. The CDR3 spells CASRDRDRSGTEAFF. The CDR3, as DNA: TGTGCCAGCAGGGATAGGGACAGGTCGGGCACTGAAGCTTTCTTT.

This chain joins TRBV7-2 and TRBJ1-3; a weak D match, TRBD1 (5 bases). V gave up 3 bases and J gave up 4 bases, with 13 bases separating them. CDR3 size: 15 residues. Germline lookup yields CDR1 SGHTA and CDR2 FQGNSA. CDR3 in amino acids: CASSFPGGAGNTIYF. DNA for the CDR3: TGTGCCAGCAGCTTCCCGGGGGGAGCCGGAAACACCATATATTTT.

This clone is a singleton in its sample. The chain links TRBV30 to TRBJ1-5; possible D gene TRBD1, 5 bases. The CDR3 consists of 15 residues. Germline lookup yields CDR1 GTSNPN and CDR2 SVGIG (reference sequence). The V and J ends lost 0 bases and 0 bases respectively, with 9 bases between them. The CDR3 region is CAWSVAGPSNQPQHF. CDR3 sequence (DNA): TGTGCCTGGAGTGTGGCGGGACCTAGCAATCAGCCCCAGCATTTT. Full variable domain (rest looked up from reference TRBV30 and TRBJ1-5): SQTIHQWPATLVQPVGSPLSLECTVEGTSNPNLYWYRQAAGRGLQLLFYSVGIGQISSEVPQNLSASRPQDRQFILSSKKLLLSDSGFYLCAWSVAGPSNQPQHFGDGTRLSIL.

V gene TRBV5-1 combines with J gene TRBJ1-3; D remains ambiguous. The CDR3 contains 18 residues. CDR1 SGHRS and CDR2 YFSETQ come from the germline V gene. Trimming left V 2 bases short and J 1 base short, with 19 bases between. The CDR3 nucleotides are TGCGCCAGCAGCTTAGGGCCCCAGCGGATGCTATCTGGAAACACCATATATTTT. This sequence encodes CASSLGPQRMLSGNTIYF.

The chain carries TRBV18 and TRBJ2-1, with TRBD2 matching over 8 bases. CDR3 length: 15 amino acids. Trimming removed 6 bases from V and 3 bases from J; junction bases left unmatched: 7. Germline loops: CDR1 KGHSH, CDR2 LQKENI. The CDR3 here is CASSLGTSYYNEQFF. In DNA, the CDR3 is TGTGCCAGCTCCCTGGGGACTAGTTACTACAATGAGCAGTTCTTC.

Here the CDR3 DNA reads TGTGCCAGCAGTGGACTAGCGGGAGCCACAGATACGCAGTATTTT. Protein product: CASSGLAGATDTQYF. The genes are TRBV2 and TRBJ2-3; 12 positions agree with TRBD2. J was trimmed by 2 bases and V by 4 bases; bases with no gene match: 1. Germline V CDR1 and CDR2: SNHLY, FYNNEI. This CDR3 region has 15 residues.

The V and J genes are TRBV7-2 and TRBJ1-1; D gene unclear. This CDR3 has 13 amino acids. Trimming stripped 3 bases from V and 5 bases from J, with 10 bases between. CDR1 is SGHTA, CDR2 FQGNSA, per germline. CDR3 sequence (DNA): TGTGCCAGCAGCTTTGGGAGTGGGACTGAAGCTTTCTTT. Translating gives CASSFGSGTEAFF. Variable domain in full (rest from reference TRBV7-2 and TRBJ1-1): GAGVSQSPSNKVTEKGKDVELRCDPISGHTALYWYRQSLGQGLEFLIYFQGNSAPDKSGLPSDRFSAERTGGSVSTLTIQRTQQEDSAVYLCASSFGSGTEAFFGQGTRLTVV.

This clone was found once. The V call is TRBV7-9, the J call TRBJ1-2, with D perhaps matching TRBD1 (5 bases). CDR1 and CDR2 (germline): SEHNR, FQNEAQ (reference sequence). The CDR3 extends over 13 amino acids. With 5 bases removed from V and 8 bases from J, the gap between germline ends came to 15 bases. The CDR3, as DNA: TGTGCCAGCAGCACTGGGGACTATGGCGGCTACACCTTC. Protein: CASSTGDYGGYTF.

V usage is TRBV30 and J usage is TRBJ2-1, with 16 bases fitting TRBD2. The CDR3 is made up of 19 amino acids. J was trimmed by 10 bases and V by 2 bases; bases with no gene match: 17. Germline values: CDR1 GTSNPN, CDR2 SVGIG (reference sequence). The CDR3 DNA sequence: TGTGCCTGGAGTCCAGGGACTAGCGGGGGGGCCGGGTATGTCAGGGAGCAGTTCTTC. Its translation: CAWSPGTSGGAGYVREQFF.

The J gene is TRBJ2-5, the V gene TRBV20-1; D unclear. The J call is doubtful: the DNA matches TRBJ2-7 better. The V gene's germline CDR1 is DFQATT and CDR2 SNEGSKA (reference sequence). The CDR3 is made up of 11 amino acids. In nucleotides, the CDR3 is TGCAGTGCTAACGGTCCCTACGAGCAGTACTTC. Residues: CSANGPYEQYF.

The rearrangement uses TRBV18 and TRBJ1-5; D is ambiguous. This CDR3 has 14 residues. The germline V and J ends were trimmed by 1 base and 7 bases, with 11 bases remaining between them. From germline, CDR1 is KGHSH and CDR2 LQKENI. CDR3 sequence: CASSPLQEGQPQHF. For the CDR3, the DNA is TGTGCCAGCTCACCACTGCAGGAGGGCCAGCCCCAGCATTTT. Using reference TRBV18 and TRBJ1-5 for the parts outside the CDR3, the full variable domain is NAGVMQNPRHLVRRRGQEARLRCSPMKGHSHVYWYRQLPEEGLKFMVYLQKENIIDESGMPKERFSAEFPKEGPSILRIQQVVRGDSAAYFCASSPLQEGQPQHFGDGTRLSIL.

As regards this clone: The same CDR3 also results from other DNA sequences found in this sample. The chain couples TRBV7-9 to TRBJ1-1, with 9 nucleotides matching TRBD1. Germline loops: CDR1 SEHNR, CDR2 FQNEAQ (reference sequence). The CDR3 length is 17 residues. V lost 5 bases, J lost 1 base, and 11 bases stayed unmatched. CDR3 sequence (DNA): TGTGCCAGCAGCCCACAGGGGGCTGTTGGAGAGAACACTGAAGCTTTCTTT. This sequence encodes CASSPQGAVGENTEAFF.

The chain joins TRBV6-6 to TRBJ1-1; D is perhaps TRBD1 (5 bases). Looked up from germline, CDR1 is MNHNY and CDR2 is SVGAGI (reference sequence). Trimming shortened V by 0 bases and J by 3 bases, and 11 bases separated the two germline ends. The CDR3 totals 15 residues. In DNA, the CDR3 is TGTGCCAGCAGTTACTCGGGGGGTCTGGACACTGAAGCTTTCTTT. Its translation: CASSYSGGLDTEAFF.

The CDR3 bases are TGTGCCAGCTCACCACCGAGTGTGGACAGGGTGTACTACGAGCAGTACTTC. It specifies CASSPPSVDRVYYEQYF. The rearrangement links TRBV18 to TRBJ2-7; 8 nucleotides align to TRBD1. The germline gives CDR1 KGHSH, CDR2 LQKENI. This CDR3 contains 17 residues. V shed 0 bases, J shed 3 bases, and the junction held 10 bases outside the gene matches. The full variable domain, completed using reference TRBV18 and TRBJ2-7, is NAGVMQNPRHLVRRRGQEARLRCSPMKGHSHVYWYRQLPEEGLKFMVYLQKENIIDESGMPKERFSAEFPKEGPSILRIQQVVRGDSAAYFCASSPPSVDRVYYEQYFGPGTRLTVT.

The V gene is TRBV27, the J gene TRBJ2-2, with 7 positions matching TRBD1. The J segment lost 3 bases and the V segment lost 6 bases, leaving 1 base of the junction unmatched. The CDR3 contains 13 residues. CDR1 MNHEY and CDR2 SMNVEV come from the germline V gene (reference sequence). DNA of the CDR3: TGTGCCAGCAGGGGGACAGACACCGGGGAGCTGTTTTTT. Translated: CASRGTDTGELFF.

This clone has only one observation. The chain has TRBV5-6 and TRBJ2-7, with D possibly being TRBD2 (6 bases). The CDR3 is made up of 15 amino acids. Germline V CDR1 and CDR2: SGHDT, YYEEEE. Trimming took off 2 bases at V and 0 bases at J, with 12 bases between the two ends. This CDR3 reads CASSFGGTYSYEQYF. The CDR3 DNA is TGTGCCAGCAGCTTCGGCGGGACTTACTCCTACGAGCAGTACTTC.

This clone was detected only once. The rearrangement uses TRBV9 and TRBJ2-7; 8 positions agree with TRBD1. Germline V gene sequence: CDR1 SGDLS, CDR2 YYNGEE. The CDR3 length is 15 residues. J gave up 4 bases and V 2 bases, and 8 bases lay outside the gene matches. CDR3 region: CASSVGQGSGYEQYF. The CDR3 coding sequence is TGTGCCAGCAGCGTTGGACAGGGATCGGGATACGAGCAGTACTTC.

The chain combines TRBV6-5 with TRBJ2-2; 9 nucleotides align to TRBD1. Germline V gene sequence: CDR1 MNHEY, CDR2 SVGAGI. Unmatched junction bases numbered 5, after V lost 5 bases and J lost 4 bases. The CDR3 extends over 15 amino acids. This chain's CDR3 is CASSQGQGFTGELFF. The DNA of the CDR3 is TGTGCCAGCAGTCAGGGACAGGGTTTCACCGGGGAGCTGTTTTTT.

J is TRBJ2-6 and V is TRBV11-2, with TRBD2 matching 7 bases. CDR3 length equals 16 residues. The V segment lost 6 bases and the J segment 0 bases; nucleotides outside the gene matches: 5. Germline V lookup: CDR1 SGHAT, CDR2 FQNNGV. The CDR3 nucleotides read TGTGCCAGCAGTCCCGGGGGGAGCTCTGGGGCCAACGTCCTGACTTTC. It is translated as CASSPGGSSGANVLTF.

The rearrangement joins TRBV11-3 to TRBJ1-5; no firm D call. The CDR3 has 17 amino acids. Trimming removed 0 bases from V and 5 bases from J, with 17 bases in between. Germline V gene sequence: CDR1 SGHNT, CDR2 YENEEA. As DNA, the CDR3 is TGTGCCAGCAGCTTAGACAACAGTCCCTGTGGGTATCAGCCCCAGCATTTT. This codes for CASSLDNSPCGYQPQHF. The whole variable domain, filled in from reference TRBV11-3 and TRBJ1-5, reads EAGVVQSPRYKIIEKKQPVAFWCNPISGHNTLYWYLQNLGQGPELLIRYENEEAVDDSQLPKDRFSAERLKGVDSTLKIQPAELGDSAVYLCASSLDNSPCGYQPQHFGDGTRLSIL.

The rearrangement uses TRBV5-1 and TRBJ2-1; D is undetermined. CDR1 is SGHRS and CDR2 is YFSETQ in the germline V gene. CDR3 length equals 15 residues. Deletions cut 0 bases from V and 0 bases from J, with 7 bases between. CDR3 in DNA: TGCGCCAGCAGCTTGGGAACTTACTCCTACAATGAGCAGTTCTTC. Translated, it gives CASSLGTYSYNEQFF.